A selection of T cell receptor beta chains follows, all from one sample in a study of blood T cells in healthy people across ages. TCRdb ran MiXCR on the 5' RACE reads and lists one entry per CDR3 protein. The table records some 930,000 distinct CDR3 sequences, around 29% of them present only once. The data were also submitted as part of a second study, on T cells of mothers and their children.

Sequencing was done on a sample of blood. Receptor source: a woman aged 40 to 50 in good health. Each CDR3 is given with its conserved first and last residue. The D gene is left open where the match is weak. Clone size appears in some rows only: once, few, many, or a class for an expanded clone.

cdr3_aa	cdr3_nt	d_call	clone_size	cdr3_length	j_call	v_call
CASSSSGASTDTRYF	TGTGCCAGCAGTTCTAGCGGAGCTAGCACAGATACGCGGTATTTT	TRBD2	few	15	TRBJ2-3	TRBV7-6
CASSPRGDNMNTEAFF	TGTGCCAGCAGCCCGAGGGGGGACAACATGAACACTGAAGCTTTCTTT	-	-	16	TRBJ1-1	TRBV9
CASSLGGRQGSDYGYTF	TGTGCCAGCAGCTTGGGGGGAAGACAGGGATCCGACTATGGCTACACCTTC	TRBD1	few	17	TRBJ1-2	TRBV5-4
CASSMGGGSYEQYF	TGCGCCAGCAGCATGGGTGGGGGCTCCTACGAGCAGTACTTC	-	-	14	TRBJ2-7	TRBV5-1
CSVEGACIYEQYF	TGCAGCGTTGAAGGGGCATGTATTTACGAGCAGTACTTC	-	-	13	TRBJ2-7	TRBV29-1
CASSLDIAALNEKLFF	TGTGCCAGCAGCTTAGATATAGCAGCCCTTAATGAAAAACTGTTTTTT	-	few	16	TRBJ1-4	TRBV11-2
CASSQVLGTGINTGELFF	TGCGCCAGCAGCCAAGTCCTCGGGACAGGGATAAACACCGGGGAGCTGTTTTTT	TRBD1	-	18	TRBJ2-2	TRBV3-1
CASSSARNPTDYQETQYF	TGTGCCAGCAGTTCTGCCCGCAATCCGACGGACTACCAAGAGACCCAGTACTTC	-	many	18	TRBJ2-5	TRBV12-3/TRBV12-4
CSASQNLAQYF	TGCAGTGCTAGCCAAAATTTAGCCCAGTACTTC	-	many	11	TRBJ2-5	TRBV20-1
CASSPHLTANTGELFF	TGTGCCAGCAGCCCCCACCTTACAGCGAACACCGGGGAGCTGTTTTTT	-	-	16	TRBJ2-2	TRBV3-1
CASSLASFGGPVQETQYF	TGTGCCAGCAGTTTAGCGTCTTTTGGGGGCCCCGTCCAAGAGACCCAGTACTTC	-	many	18	TRBJ2-5	TRBV12-3/TRBV12-4
CASTQGQGAGEQYF	TGCGCCAGCACCCAGGGACAGGGGGCTGGCGAGCAGTACTTC	TRBD1	-	14	TRBJ2-7	TRBV5-1
CASSPWTSTGELFF	TGTGCCAGCAGTCCCTGGACATCCACCGGGGAGCTGTTTTTT	-	-	14	TRBJ2-2	TRBV27
CASSLKSRVVAITQETQYF	TGTGCCAGCAGTTTAAAATCGCGTGTCGTGGCAATAACCCAAGAGACCCAGTACTTC	-	-	19	TRBJ2-5	TRBV28
CASSPDQGFHGYTF	TGTGCCAGCAGCCCCGACCAGGGATTTCATGGCTACACCTTC	-	once	14	TRBJ1-2	TRBV7-6
CVSSTNRKLETQYF	TGCGTCAGCAGCACGAACAGGAAGCTGGAGACCCAGTACTTC	-	-	14	TRBJ2-5	TRBV5-1
CASSSEHGDTQYF	TGCGCCAGCAGCTCGGAGCACGGGGATACGCAGTATTTT	-	many	13	TRBJ2-3	TRBV5-1
CASSQDVTGGEKLFF	TGCGCCAGCAGCCAAGACGTAACAGGGGGAGAAAAACTGTTTTTT	TRBD1	many	15	TRBJ1-4	TRBV4-1
CSAPSPPDPQYF	TGCAGTGCTCCCTCCCCCCCGGACCCGCAGTATTTT	-	few	12	TRBJ2-3	TRBV20-1
CASSQGPGSNSPLHF	TGTGCCAGCAGTCAGGGCCCCGGATCAAATTCACCCCTCCACTTT	-	few	15	TRBJ1-6	TRBV25-1
CASSREQLYEQYF	TGTGCCAGCAGCCGGGAACAACTCTACGAGCAGTACTTC	-	many	13	TRBJ2-7	TRBV7-2
CASRKTGGDRKGFF	TGTGCCAGCAGAAAGACTGGGGGCGACCGAAAGGGCTTCTTC	-	-	14	TRBJ2-1	TRBV12-3/TRBV12-4
CASSSGSNNEQFF	TGTGCCAGCAGTTCCGGGTCGAACAATGAGCAGTTCTTC	-	many	13	TRBJ2-1	TRBV12-3/TRBV12-4